Listed here are 31 T cell receptor beta chains from one sample, sequenced in a study of blood T cell repertoires in COVID-19. Here immunoSEQ multiplex PCR was the method, and the copy in TCRdb shows in-frame clones only, minus some. The table has about 200,000 clones, approximately 85% seen once; the top ten hold more than 4.5%. Sequences were obtained from peripheral blood. All receptors come from a woman between 65 and 79 years old with active or convalescent COVID-19.

The genes are TRBV28 and TRBJ1-2; D gene ambiguous. This CDR3 contains 16 residues. Germline V gives CDR1 MDHEN, CDR2 SYDVKM. Trimming removed 1 base from V and 0 bases from J, with 12 bases in between. CDR3 coding DNA: TGTGCCAGCAGTTTATCGAGGCACGAGACTAACTATGGCTACACCTTC. Protein product: CASSLSRHETNYGYTF.

V and J are TRBV24-1 and TRBJ2-3; 12 nucleotides align to TRBD2. J gave up 6 bases and V 4 bases, and 7 bases lay outside the gene matches. This CDR3 has 16 amino acids. Per the germline V gene, CDR1 is KGHDR and CDR2 is SFDVKD. The CDR3 loop is CATSELASGRADTQYF. DNA of the CDR3: TGTGCCACCAGTGAGCTGGCTAGCGGGAGGGCTGATACGCAGTATTTT.

The chain combines TRBV7-9 with TRBJ2-1, with TRBD2 matching 12 bases. The CDR3 runs to 18 residues. The germline V gene has CDR1 SEHNR and CDR2 FQNEAQ (reference sequence). J lost 8 bases, V lost 2 bases, and 13 bases had no gene match. Here the CDR3 reads CASSLYSSGRAWVHEQFF. In nucleotides, the CDR3 is TGTGCCAGCAGCTTATACTCTAGCGGGAGGGCCTGGGTTCATGAGCAGTTCTTC.

This clone has a count of ten or more. Other nucleotide sequences from this sample produce the same CDR3. V gene TRBV3-1 (or the pseudogene TRBV3-2) combines with J gene TRBJ1-1; D gene ambiguous. The V end lost 6 bases, the J end lost 4 bases, and 6 bases lay between the germline ends. Germline lookup yields CDR1 LGHDT and CDR2 YNNKEL (reference sequence). The length of the CDR3 is 11 residues. The CDR3 protein is CASRGGTEAFF. The CDR3 DNA is TGTGCCAGCAGGGGAGGCACTGAAGCTTTCTTT.

This clone came up once. The V call is TRBV5-5, the J call TRBJ1-4; D is uncertain. Trimming took 1 base from V and 5 from J, leaving 9 bases between them. The CDR3 runs 14 residues. CDR1 and CDR2 from the germline V gene are SGHKS and YYEKEE (reference sequence). The DNA for the CDR3 is TGTGCCAGCAGCTTGTGGGGAGACAATGAAAAACTGTTTTTT. This codes for CASSLWGDNEKLFF. The full variable domain, rest sourced from reference TRBV5-5 and TRBJ1-4, is DAGVTQSPTHLIKTRGQQVTLRCSPISGHKSVSWYQQVLGQGPQFIFQYYEKEERGRGNFPDRFSARQFPNYSSELNVNALLLGDSALYLCASSLWGDNEKLFFGSGTQLSVL.

This clone has more than one count but fewer than ten. The chain carries TRBV4-1 and TRBJ1-4, with D unresolved. CDR3 size: 16 residues. In germline, CDR1 is MGHRA, CDR2 YSYEKL. V shed 0 bases and J shed 8 bases, with 16 bases lying between them. The CDR3 region is CASSQDLGREYEKLFF. Here the CDR3 DNA reads TGCGCCAGCAGCCAAGATCTGGGGAGGGAATACGAAAAACTGTTTTTT.

The CDR3 DNA is TGTGCCACCAGTGATTTCGAGCAGGGGCTTACTAACACCGGGGAGCTGTTTTTT. Amino acids: CATSDFEQGLTNTGELFF. The chain carries TRBV24-1 and TRBJ2-2, with D possibly TRBD1 on 6 matching bases. V lost 1 base to trimming and J lost 2 bases, with 16 bases between them. The V gene's germline CDR1 is KGHDR and CDR2 SFDVKD. CDR3 length: 18 residues.

The chain carries TRBV15 and TRBJ1-6; no clear D. This CDR3 contains 14 residues. Looked up from germline, CDR1 is LNHNV and CDR2 is YYDKDF (reference sequence). V lost 0 bases to trimming and J lost 8 bases, with 8 bases between them. For the CDR3, the DNA is TGTGCCACCAGCAGAGAACGGAGTGATTCACCCCTCCACTTT. This gives the protein CATSRERSDSPLHF.

CDR3 coding DNA: TGTGCCAGTAGTCGAAACAGGTGGATAAACTATGGCTACACCTTC. Its protein product is CASSRNRWINYGYTF. V gene TRBV19 combines with J gene TRBJ1-2, with D perhaps matching TRBD1 (5 bases). Germline V CDR1 and CDR2: LNHDA, SQIVND (reference sequence). V lost 5 bases and J 2 bases, leaving 15 bases between the germline ends. The CDR3 has 15 residues.

The chain uses TRBV18 and TRBJ1-5; D gene uncertain. Germline V gives CDR1 KGHSH, CDR2 LQKENI. V dropped 2 bases and J dropped 5 bases, with 4 bases sitting between them. The CDR3 has 12 amino acids. CDR3 loop: CASSPADQPQHF. CDR3 nucleotide sequence: TGTGCCAGCTCACCAGCAGATCAGCCCCAGCATTTT.

In this sample, this clone turned up a few times. V and J are TRBV19 and TRBJ1-6, with 11 bases identical to TRBD1. Per the germline V gene, CDR1 is LNHDA and CDR2 is SQIVND (reference sequence). V lost 6 bases, J lost 10 bases, and 2 bases stayed unmatched. The CDR3 is 13 residues long. The CDR3 here is CASRDRGHSPLHF. The CDR3 nucleotides are TGTGCCAGTAGGGACAGGGGGCACTCACCCCTCCACTTT.

The V and J genes are TRBV2 and TRBJ1-2, with D perhaps matching TRBD1 (5 bases). V lost 6 bases and J 4 bases, leaving 9 bases between the germline ends. Germline values: CDR1 SNHLY, CDR2 FYNNEI. The CDR3 sequence is 12 residues long. The CDR3 DNA sequence: TGTGCCAGCAGCGCCGGGGGCTATGGCTACACCTTC. It is translated as CASSAGGYGYTF. The whole variable domain, remainder taken from reference TRBV2 and TRBJ1-2, is EPEVTQTPSHQVTQMGQEVILRCVPISNHLYFYWYRQILGQKVEFLVSFYNNEISEKSEIFDDQFSVERPDGSNFTLKIRSTKLEDSAMYFCASSAGGYGYTFGSGTRLTVV.

This chain connects TRBV2 to TRBJ2-5, with TRBD2 matching 10 bases. Germline values: CDR1 SNHLY, CDR2 FYNNEI. The CDR3 sequence is 22 residues long. V dropped 6 bases and J dropped 3; count of bases not matched to a gene: 28. Here the CDR3 DNA reads TGTGCCAGCAGCGCCTTCTGGGGACTAGCGCCCTTAAGGGGAGATAAAAAAGAGACCCAGTACTTC. This gives the protein CASSAFWGLAPLRGDKKETQYF.

This chain links TRBV5-1 with TRBJ2-6, with D maybe TRBD1 (5 bases). The V end lost 3 bases, the J end lost 1 base, and 14 bases lay between the germline ends. Germline CDR1 and CDR2: SGHRS and YFSETQ. The CDR3 has 17 residues. CDR3 amino acids: CASSSTRGPSGANVLTF. CDR3 coding DNA: TGCGCCAGCAGCTCGACAAGGGGCCCTTCTGGGGCCAACGTCCTGACTTTC.

In regard to this clone: The sample contains more than one DNA sequence encoding this CDR3. This CDR3 is CASSYSSGSSYEQYF. Here the CDR3 DNA reads TGTGCCAGCAGTTATTCTAGCGGTTCCTCCTACGAGCAGTACTTC. The rearrangement joins TRBV6-5 to TRBJ2-7; TRBD2 agrees at 7 bases. The junction had 5 bases not matched to a gene; V was cut back by 3 bases and J by 0 bases. Germline V gene lookup returns CDR1 MNHEY and CDR2 SVGAGI. The CDR3 has 15 amino acids.

This chain connects TRBV5-1 to TRBJ2-7; maybe TRBD2 (5 bases). V was shortened by 0 bases and J by 2 bases, with 12 bases between the two germline ends. The CDR3 contains 15 residues. Germline CDR1 and CDR2: SGHRS and YFSETQ. CDR3 region: CASSLAAGTTYEQYF. The CDR3 nucleotides are TGCGCCAGCAGCTTGGCGGCGGGTACGACCTACGAGCAGTACTTC.

This sequence joins TRBV7-6 and TRBJ2-7, with 11 bases matching TRBD2. This CDR3 has 18 amino acids. Losses at the gene ends were 3 bases for V and 1 base for J; bases not matched to a gene: 11. The germline CDR1 and CDR2 sequences are SGHVS and FNYEAQ. In DNA, the CDR3 is TGTGCCAGCAGCTTCCTTAGCCTTCTAGCGGGAGGTTCCTACGAGCAGTACTTC. This encodes CASSFLSLLAGGSYEQYF. The full variable domain, completed using reference TRBV7-6 and TRBJ2-7, is GAGVSQSPRYKVTKRGQDVALRCDPISGHVSLYWYRQALGQGPEFLTYFNYEAQQDKSGLPNDRFSAERPEGSISTLTIQRTEQRDSAMYRCASSFLSLLAGGSYEQYFGPGTRLTVT.

As DNA, the CDR3 is TGTGCCAGCAGCTTACTGGGAGGGGGGAACACCGGGGAGCTGTTTTTT. As protein: CASSLLGGGNTGELFF. The chain employs TRBV7-8 and TRBJ2-2; D possibly corresponds to TRBD2 (7 bases). This CDR3 is 16 amino acids long. Trimming removed 2 bases from V and 1 base from J, with 11 bases in between. The germline V gene has CDR1 SGHVS and CDR2 FQNEAQ.

The rearrangement links TRBV2 to TRBJ1-5; D is possibly TRBD1 (5 bases). The CDR3 has 13 residues. With 2 bases removed from V and 6 bases from J, the gap between germline ends came to 8 bases. CDR1 and CDR2 from the germline V gene are SNHLY and FYNNEI. In DNA form, the CDR3 reads TGTGCCAGCAGTGAACAGGGAACTCAGCCCCAGCATTTT. It translates to CASSEQGTQPQHF.

This CDR3 reads CASSGRQGLLFF. In nucleotides, the CDR3 is TGTGCCAGCAGTGGGCGACAGGGTTTACTGTTTTTT. This chain links TRBV2 with TRBJ1-4; TRBD1 matches at 7 bases. The CDR3 is 12 residues long. Unmatched junction bases numbered 6, after V lost 4 bases and J lost 13 bases. From germline, CDR1 is SNHLY and CDR2 FYNNEI.

The chain carries TRBV14 and TRBJ1-6, with D unresolved. V was trimmed by 2 bases and J by 7 bases, leaving 12 bases between them. This CDR3 is 15 amino acids long. Germline V gene sequence: CDR1 SGHDN, CDR2 FVKESK. CDR3 sequence: CASSQSGRGNSPLHF. CDR3 in DNA: TGTGCCAGCAGCCAAAGCGGACGGGGAAATTCACCCCTCCACTTT.

The chain joins TRBV28 to TRBJ1-1; a possible D gene is TRBD1 (5 bases). The V gene's germline CDR1 is MDHEN and CDR2 SYDVKM. Trimming removed 6 bases at V and 2 bases at J, with 10 bases between. This CDR3 spans 13 amino acids. The CDR3 protein is CASSWQGNTEAFF. CDR3 DNA sequence: TGTGCCAGCAGCTGGCAGGGAAACACTGAAGCTTTCTTT.

This chain joins TRBV10-3 and TRBJ1-6, with 9 bases that match TRBD1. Germline CDR1 and CDR2: ENHRY and SYGVKD. J lost 15 bases, V lost 10 bases, and 7 bases had no gene match. The CDR3 is made up of 11 amino acids. This chain's CDR3 is CASMNRGLLHF. The DNA for the CDR3 is TGTGCCAGTATGAACAGGGGGCTCCTCCACTTT.

The chain links TRBV2 to TRBJ2-7; TRBD2 is a possible D gene (5 bases). Trimming removed 3 bases from V and 3 bases from J, with 12 bases in between. Germline lookup yields CDR1 SNHLY and CDR2 FYNNEI. CDR3 length: 14 residues. Written as DNA, the CDR3 is TGTGCCAGCAGTGACGTGGGAGAAGGCTACGAGCAGTACTTC. Its translation is CASSDVGEGYEQYF.

The V call is TRBV4-2, the J call TRBJ2-2, with a weak D call TRBD2 (6 bases). Trimming removed 4 bases from V and 8 bases from J, with 20 bases in between. CDR3 length: 16 amino acids. Germline V CDR1 and CDR2: LGHNA, YNFKEQ. CDR3: CASSPSLAVRRGELFF. CDR3 coding DNA: TGTGCCAGCAGCCCATCCTTAGCGGTCCGTCGAGGGGAGCTGTTTTTT.

The chain links TRBV10-2 to TRBJ2-1; TRBD2 matches at 8 bases. This CDR3 contains 15 residues. Trimming cost V 3 bases and J 7 bases; bases outside gene matches: 8. Looked up from germline, CDR1 is WSHSY and CDR2 is SAAADI. CDR3 bases: TGCGCCAGCAGTGAACACCCCGGGACTAGAAATGAGCAGTTCTTC. It encodes CASSEHPGTRNEQFF.

This clone was counted only a few times. The junction shows a germline mismatch at one end, possibly a read error. The chain is built from TRBV7-7 and TRBJ2-1; D might be TRBD1 (7 bases). This CDR3 has 19 amino acids. From germline, CDR1 is SSHAT and CDR2 FNYEAQ (reference sequence). The CDR3 loop is CASSLVGGMTGSDGNEQFF. CDR3 DNA: TGTGCTAGCAGCTTAGTAGGCGGGATGACAGGGTCGGACGGGAATGAGCAGTTCTTC.

The chain employs TRBV5-1 and TRBJ2-3; TRBD2 matches 8 bases. This CDR3 is 16 amino acids long. Trimming at V came to 0 bases and at J to 1 base, leaving 4 bases not matched to a gene. CDR1 and CDR2 from the germline V gene are SGHRS and YFSETQ. Here the CDR3 DNA reads TGCGCCAGCAGCTTGGTCCTAGCGGGCCGCACAGATACGCAGTATTTT. This codes for CASSLVLAGRTDTQYF. Looking up the rest from reference TRBV5-1 and TRBJ2-3 gives the full variable domain: KAGVTQTPRYLIKTRGQQVTLSCSPISGHRSVSWYQQTPGQGLQFLFEYFSETQRNKGNFPGRFSGRQFSNSRSEMNVSTLELGDSALYLCASSLVLAGRTDTQYFGPGTRLTVL.

V and J are TRBV11-2 and TRBJ2-2; no clear D gene. In germline, CDR1 is SGHAT, CDR2 FQNNGV. The CDR3 loop spans 13 amino acids. Trimming took off 3 bases at V and 6 bases at J, with 8 bases between the two ends. CDR3 in amino acids: CASSFDPAGELFF. In nucleotides, the CDR3 is TGTGCCAGCAGCTTCGATCCGGCCGGGGAGCTGTTTTTT.

The rearrangement links TRBV15 to TRBJ2-1; D may be TRBD1 (6 bases). V lost 1 base and J lost 3, with 16 bases in between. This CDR3 is built from 17 residues. CDR1 and CDR2 (germline): LNHNV, YYDKDF (reference sequence). The CDR3 nucleotides are TGTGCCACCAGCAGAGTAGTGAAAAGGACAGTCTACAATGAGCAGTTCTTC. This sequence encodes CATSRVVKRTVYNEQFF.

This clone was counted a few times. This chain links TRBV4-1 with TRBJ1-6; D uncertain. Germline V lookup: CDR1 MGHRA, CDR2 YSYEKL. Between the trimmed V and J ends, which lost 0 bases and 0 bases, there was a span of 6 bases. The CDR3 extends over 16 amino acids. The CDR3 here is CASSQERSSYNSPLHF. The CDR3 nucleotides are TGCGCCAGCAGCCAAGAACGCAGCTCCTATAATTCACCCCTCCACTTT.